Listed below are T cell receptor beta chains from one sample, sequenced in a study of shared clonotypes between healthy human individuals. Profiled with immunoSEQ multiplex PCR; TCRdb holds only in-frame clones, not every one. This repertoire shows hundreds of thousands of clones, roughly 97% found once; its top ten account for around 0.058%. Material for sequencing was naive CD4+ T cells sorted from blood. All receptors come from a woman under 40 in good health. Each CDR3 is given with its conserved first and last residue. D genes are given only for firm matches. Where a row states a size, it is once, few, many or the class of an expanded clone; other rows omit it.

V gene: TRBV28; J gene: TRBJ2-3; clone size: .; D gene: TRBD2; CDR3 length: 18; CDR3 DNA: TGTGCCAGCAGTCCCTCCCGGACTAGCGGATTCCGCACAGATACGCAGTATTTT; CDR3 protein: CASSPSRTSGFRTDTQYF
V gene: TRBV7-9; J gene: TRBJ1-2; clone size: .; D gene: TRBD1; CDR3 length: 15; CDR3 DNA: TGTGCCAGCACCCGAGGGACAGTCGGAAACTATGGCTACACCTTC; CDR3 protein: CASTRGTVGNYGYTF
V gene: TRBV7-2; J gene: TRBJ1-5; clone size: .; D gene: .; CDR3 length: 13; CDR3 DNA: TGTGCCAGCAGCTCCCCGGGGAACCAGCCCCAGCATTTT; CDR3 protein: CASSSPGNQPQHF
V gene: TRBV29-1; J gene: TRBJ2-7; clone size: .; D gene: .; CDR3 length: 13; CDR3 DNA: TGCAGCGTTGAAGAGGGACGGGTGGGAGAGCAGTACTTC; CDR3 protein: CSVEEGRVGEQYF
V gene: TRBV7-9; J gene: TRBJ1-1; clone size: .; D gene: .; CDR3 length: 13; CDR3 DNA: TGTGCCAGCAGCTTACCCGGAAGCCTTAGCGCTTTCTTT; CDR3 protein: CASSLPGSLSAFF
V gene: TRBV28; J gene: TRBJ1-1; clone size: .; D gene: .; CDR3 length: 12; CDR3 DNA: TGTGCCAGCAGCTGGGGCAGTTTACAGGCTTTCTTT; CDR3 protein: CASSWGSLQAFF
V gene: TRBV11-2; J gene: TRBJ2-3; clone size: .; D gene: .; CDR3 length: 13; CDR3 DNA: TGTGCCAGCAGCTTAGTCGATACAGATACGCAGTATTTT; CDR3 protein: CASSLVDTDTQYF
V gene: TRBV6-5; J gene: TRBJ2-1; clone size: .; D gene: TRBD2; CDR3 length: 15; CDR3 DNA: TGTGCCAGCAGTTATAGCGGGAGCTCCTACAATGAGCAGTTCTTC; CDR3 protein: CASSYSGSSYNEQFF
V gene: TRBV7-9; J gene: TRBJ2-7; clone size: .; D gene: .; CDR3 length: 14; CDR3 DNA: TGTGCCAGCAGTTATACAGGGGGGGCCTACGAGCAGTACTTC; CDR3 protein: CASSYTGGAYEQYF
V gene: TRBV5-1; J gene: TRBJ2-5; clone size: .; D gene: TRBD1; CDR3 length: 15; CDR3 DNA: TGCGCCAGCAGCATCCAGGACAGGGGAACTGAGACCCAGTACTTC; CDR3 protein: CASSIQDRGTETQYF
V gene: TRBV28; J gene: TRBJ2-5; clone size: .; D gene: TRBD1; CDR3 length: 14; CDR3 DNA: TGTGCCAGCAGCCGGGGACAGGGAGGAGAGACCCAGTACTTC; CDR3 protein: CASSRGQGGETQYF
V gene: TRBV6-6; J gene: TRBJ1-4; clone size: .; D gene: TRBD1; CDR3 length: 16; CDR3 DNA: TGTGCCAGCAGTTCACCCGACAGGGGGCGGCGTGAAAAACTGTTTTTT; CDR3 protein: CASSSPDRGRREKLFF
V gene: TRBV28; J gene: TRBJ2-3; clone size: .; D gene: .; CDR3 length: 17; CDR3 DNA: TGTGCCAGCAGTTTATCCCAGGGGGCGGGAGGCACAGATACGCAGTATTTT; CDR3 protein: CASSLSQGAGGTDTQYF
V gene: TRBV5-1; J gene: TRBJ1-1; clone size: .; D gene: .; CDR3 length: 13; CDR3 DNA: TGCGCCAGCAGCATACAACGGATGAATGAAGCTTTCTTT; CDR3 protein: CASSIQRMNEAFF
V gene: TRBV14; J gene: TRBJ2-2; clone size: .; D gene: .; CDR3 length: 15; CDR3 DNA: TGTGCCAGCAGCTCGCAGGGTGGGCCCACCGGGGAGCTGTTTTTT; CDR3 protein: CASSSQGGPTGELFF
V gene: TRBV28; J gene: TRBJ2-7; clone size: .; D gene: TRBD2; CDR3 length: 15; CDR3 DNA: TGTGCCAGCAGTTTTTCTAGCGGCGCTTTCGGGGAGCAGTACTTC; CDR3 protein: CASSFSSGAFGEQYF
V gene: TRBV6-4; J gene: TRBJ2-6; clone size: once; D gene: .; CDR3 length: 15; CDR3 DNA: TGTGCCAGCAGTGAGGGGGGCTCTGGGGCCAACGTCCTGACTTTC; CDR3 protein: CASSEGGSGANVLTF
V gene: TRBV29-1; J gene: TRBJ2-7; clone size: .; D gene: .; CDR3 length: 13; CDR3 DNA: TGCAGCGTTGCCAGGGGAAATCCCTACGAGCAGTACTTC; CDR3 protein: CSVARGNPYEQYF
V gene: TRBV5-1; J gene: TRBJ2-3; clone size: .; D gene: TRBD2; CDR3 length: 15; CDR3 DNA: TGCGCCAGCAGCTTAATGACACAGAGCGGGAGTACGCAGTATTTT; CDR3 protein: CASSLMTQSGSTQYF
V gene: TRBV6-5; J gene: TRBJ2-1; clone size: .; D gene: .; CDR3 length: 15; CDR3 DNA: TGTGCCAGCAGTCCTTTTGGGGGGATGGAGAATGAGCAGTTCTTC; CDR3 protein: CASSPFGGMENEQFF
V gene: TRBV10-1; J gene: TRBJ2-1; clone size: .; D gene: .; CDR3 length: 15; CDR3 DNA: TGCGCCAGCAGTGAGTCGATATCTAACTACAATGAGCAGTTCTTC; CDR3 protein: CASSESISNYNEQFF
V gene: TRBV4-1; J gene: TRBJ2-1; clone size: .; D gene: .; CDR3 length: 14; CDR3 DNA: TGCGCCAGCAGCCAAGAACCCTCGGTTAATGAGCAGTTCTTC; CDR3 protein: CASSQEPSVNEQFF
V gene: TRBV27; J gene: TRBJ2-7; clone size: .; D gene: .; CDR3 length: 13; CDR3 DNA: TGTGCCAGCAGTTCTCGACAGATCCACGAGCAGTACTTC; CDR3 protein: CASSSRQIHEQYF
V gene: TRBV6-5; J gene: TRBJ2-5; clone size: .; D gene: .; CDR3 length: 13; CDR3 DNA: TGTGCCAGCAGGCCTTTTCCCCAGGAGACCCAGTACTTC; CDR3 protein: CASRPFPQETQYF
V gene: TRBV19; J gene: TRBJ2-7; clone size: .; D gene: TRBD2; CDR3 length: 13; CDR3 DNA: TGTGCCAGTAGGGCTAGCGGGAGGACCGAGCAGTACTTC; CDR3 protein: CASRASGRTEQYF
V gene: TRBV2; J gene: TRBJ2-7; clone size: .; D gene: TRBD1; CDR3 length: 14; CDR3 DNA: TGTGCCAGCAGTGAACAGGGGGTCTCCTACGAGCAGTACTTC; CDR3 protein: CASSEQGVSYEQYF
V gene: TRBV10-2; J gene: TRBJ1-5; clone size: once; D gene: TRBD1; CDR3 length: 13; CDR3 DNA: TGCGCCAGCAGGACAGGGGGCAATCAGCCCCAGCATTTT; CDR3 protein: CASRTGGNQPQHF
V gene: TRBV5-6; J gene: TRBJ1-1; clone size: .; D gene: .; CDR3 length: 14; CDR3 DNA: TGTGCCAGCAGCACAGTCCAGGGATATACTGAAGCTTTCTTT; CDR3 protein: CASSTVQGYTEAFF
V gene: TRBV28; J gene: TRBJ2-6; clone size: .; D gene: .; CDR3 length: 13; CDR3 DNA: TGTGCCAGCAGACCTTCTGGGGCCAACGTCCTGACTTTC; CDR3 protein: CASRPSGANVLTF
V gene: TRBV5-1; J gene: TRBJ2-7; clone size: .; D gene: TRBD1; CDR3 length: 15; CDR3 DNA: TGCGCCAGCAGCGAACAGGGGGCTGGTTCCTTCGAGCAGTACTTC; CDR3 protein: CASSEQGAGSFEQYF
V gene: TRBV5-1; J gene: TRBJ2-7; clone size: .; D gene: TRBD1; CDR3 length: 14; CDR3 DNA: TGCGCCAGCAGCTTGTCTACAGGGGTGTACGAGCAGTACTTC; CDR3 protein: CASSLSTGVYEQYF
V gene: TRBV20-1; J gene: TRBJ2-5; clone size: .; D gene: .; CDR3 length: 11; CDR3 DNA: TGCAAGGTGGGAGTCATCAAGACCCAGTACTTC; CDR3 protein: CKVGVIKTQYF
V gene: TRBV5-1; J gene: TRBJ1-1; clone size: .; D gene: .; CDR3 length: 15; CDR3 DNA: TGCGCCAGCAGACCTCAAAACAGGGCGAACACTGAAGCTTTCTTT; CDR3 protein: CASRPQNRANTEAFF
V gene: TRBV27; J gene: TRBJ1-1; clone size: .; D gene: .; CDR3 length: 12; CDR3 DNA: TGTGCCAGCAGTTCGGCTTACACTGAAGCTTTCTTT; CDR3 protein: CASSSAYTEAFF
V gene: TRBV28; J gene: TRBJ2-2; clone size: .; D gene: TRBD2; CDR3 length: 15; CDR3 DNA: TGTGCCAGCAAAACTAGCGGGGTGGGGACCGGGGAGCTGTTTTTT; CDR3 protein: CASKTSGVGTGELFF
V gene: TRBV5-1; J gene: TRBJ2-3; clone size: .; D gene: .; CDR3 length: 13; CDR3 DNA: TGCGCCAGCAGCTATCAGGGGCCAGATACGCAGTATTTT; CDR3 protein: CASSYQGPDTQYF
V gene: TRBV5-6; J gene: TRBJ2-5; clone size: .; D gene: .; CDR3 length: 17; CDR3 DNA: TGTGCCAGCAGCGTTTTCGGGACTTTCCTTCCTCAAGAGACCCAGTACTTC; CDR3 protein: CASSVFGTFLPQETQYF
V gene: TRBV4-1; J gene: TRBJ2-5; clone size: .; D gene: TRBD2; CDR3 length: 16; CDR3 DNA: TGCGCCAGCAGCCAAATTCATCTAGCGGCGGCGGTAACCCAGTACTTC; CDR3 protein: CASSQIHLAAAVTQYF
V gene: TRBV7-8; J gene: TRBJ1-3; clone size: .; D gene: TRBD1; CDR3 length: 14; CDR3 DNA: TGTGCCAGCAGCTCGGACAGGGCTGGAAACACCATATATTTT; CDR3 protein: CASSSDRAGNTIYF
V gene: TRBV28; J gene: TRBJ2-7; clone size: .; D gene: .; CDR3 length: 17; CDR3 DNA: TGTGCCAGCAGTTTCAAACTGATTCCACCGTTTTCCTACGAGCAGTACTTC; CDR3 protein: CASSFKLIPPFSYEQYF
V gene: TRBV29-1; J gene: TRBJ2-1; clone size: .; D gene: .; CDR3 length: 14; CDR3 DNA: TGCGTCCTTCTTGGAGGGAGGGGGGACAATGAGCAGTTCTTC; CDR3 protein: CVLLGGRGDNEQFF
V gene: TRBV7-8; J gene: TRBJ1-5; clone size: once; D gene: .; CDR3 length: 14; CDR3 DNA: TGTGCCAGCAGCCCCGGGGTATCCAATCAGCCCCAGCATTTT; CDR3 protein: CASSPGVSNQPQHF
V gene: TRBV28; J gene: TRBJ2-6; clone size: .; D gene: .; CDR3 length: 18; CDR3 DNA: TGTGCCAGCAGTTTATTTGGCAGAAGATACTCTGGGGCCAACGTCCTGACTTTC; CDR3 protein: CASSLFGRRYSGANVLTF
V gene: TRBV6-1; J gene: TRBJ2-3; clone size: .; D gene: TRBD2; CDR3 length: 17; CDR3 DNA: TGTGCCAGCAGTGCCTCGGGACTAGCGGGAGTAGCAGATACGCAGTATTTT; CDR3 protein: CASSASGLAGVADTQYF
V gene: TRBV11-3; J gene: TRBJ1-3; clone size: .; D gene: .; CDR3 length: 13; CDR3 DNA: TGTGCCAGCAGCTCGGGGCAGGAGGACACCATATATTTT; CDR3 protein: CASSSGQEDTIYF
V gene: TRBV29-1; J gene: TRBJ2-7; clone size: .; D gene: .; CDR3 length: 11; CDR3 DNA: TGCAGCGCCCGTCGGAGCGACGAGCAGTACTTC; CDR3 protein: CSARRSDEQYF
V gene: TRBV4-2; J gene: TRBJ2-1; clone size: .; D gene: .; CDR3 length: 13; CDR3 DNA: TGTGCCAGCAGCCAAGCTTCGGGCCGGCGACAGTTCTTC; CDR3 protein: CASSQASGRRQFF
V gene: TRBV6-4; J gene: TRBJ1-5; clone size: .; D gene: .; CDR3 length: 16; CDR3 DNA: TGTGCCAGCAGTGACCGGGCAGAGTATAGCAATCAGCCCCAGCATTTT; CDR3 protein: CASSDRAEYSNQPQHF
V gene: TRBV7-3; J gene: TRBJ2-1; clone size: .; D gene: .; CDR3 length: 13; CDR3 DNA: TGTGCCAGCAGCCCGGGTAGGGAACATGAGCAGTTCTTC; CDR3 protein: CASSPGREHEQFF
V gene: TRBV14; J gene: TRBJ2-3; clone size: .; D gene: .; CDR3 length: 15; CDR3 DNA: TGTGCCAGCAGCCTGGGGACACCTAGCACAGATACGCAGTATTTT; CDR3 protein: CASSLGTPSTDTQYF
V gene: TRBV4-1; J gene: TRBJ2-1; clone size: .; D gene: TRBD2; CDR3 length: 16; CDR3 DNA: TGCGCCAGCAGCCAGGGACTAGCGGGAGGCCGGGATGAGCAGTTCTTC; CDR3 protein: CASSQGLAGGRDEQFF
V gene: TRBV15; J gene: TRBJ2-1; clone size: .; D gene: TRBD1; CDR3 length: 14; CDR3 DNA: TGTGCCACCAGCGGGGACAGGGGTGGTCATGAGCAGTTCTTC; CDR3 protein: CATSGDRGGHEQFF
V gene: TRBV28; J gene: TRBJ1-1; clone size: .; D gene: .; CDR3 length: 14; CDR3 DNA: TGTGCCAGCAGTCCCGGGATGCGGAACACTGAAGCTTTCTTT; CDR3 protein: CASSPGMRNTEAFF
V gene: TRBV9; J gene: TRBJ2-5; clone size: .; D gene: TRBD2; CDR3 length: 15; CDR3 DNA: TGTGCCAGCAGCGTCACTAGCGGGAGACAAGAGACCCAGTACTTC; CDR3 protein: CASSVTSGRQETQYF
V gene: TRBV2; J gene: TRBJ1-2; clone size: .; D gene: TRBD1; CDR3 length: 14; CDR3 DNA: TGTGCCAGCAGAGAAGACAGGGTATTAGATGGCTACACCTTC; CDR3 protein: CASREDRVLDGYTF